The 21 T cell receptor beta chains below all came from one sample that was sequenced in a study of cytomegalovirus exposure and HLA in healthy donors. In the PCR, 60 Vbeta and 13 Jbeta primers were used. Only in-frame clones appear in the TCRdb table, and some are missing; sequencing was by immunoSEQ multiplex PCR. Here the sample spans over 100,000 clones, 70% to 80% being singletons. The sequenced sample was PBMCs. The receptors derive from a female donor in good health and CMV-seronegative.

J is TRBJ1-5 and V is TRBV6-5, with 8 bases matching TRBD1. Trimming cost V 6 bases and J 7 bases; bases outside gene matches: 5. CDR3 size: 13 residues. CDR1 MNHEY and CDR2 SVGAGI come from the germline V gene. CDR3 nucleotide sequence: TGTGCCAGCAGGGACAGGGAGGGGCAGCCCCAGCATTTT. It is translated as CASRDREGQPQHF.

The chain carries TRBV5-6 and TRBJ2-1, with 7 nucleotides matching TRBD2. With 1 base clipped from V and 15 bases from J, the junction kept 19 bases outside the gene matches. The CDR3 is 16 amino acids. Germline CDR1 SGHDT, CDR2 YYEEEE. In DNA form, the CDR3 reads TGTGCCAGCAGCTTGAGTTTAGCTGCTGGCGGGGGACGACGGTTCTTC. Amino acids: CASSLSLAAGGGRRFF.

V is TRBV7-9 and J is TRBJ1-2, with 9 bases identical to TRBD1. CDR3 length: 14 amino acids. V was pared by 5 bases and J by 5 bases, with 6 bases of the junction left unmatched. CDR1 and CDR2 (germline): SEHNR, FQNEAQ (reference sequence). Here the CDR3 DNA reads TGTGCCAGCAGCCCAGGACAGGGGCATTATGGCTACACCTTC. Its protein product is CASSPGQGHYGYTF.

The chain combines TRBV5-3 with TRBJ2-5; 12 nucleotides match TRBD2. TRBV5-3 is an ORF, with its function uncertain. With 5 bases clipped from V and 4 bases from J, the junction kept 15 bases outside the gene matches. The CDR3 sequence is 18 residues long. In DNA form, the CDR3 reads TGTGCCAGAAGGCCAAGGACTAGCGGGGATTCCTGGGGAGAGACCCAGTACTTC. It is translated as CARRPRTSGDSWGETQYF.

The gene calls are TRBV19 and TRBJ1-1, with TRBD1 matching 8 bases. The CDR3 has 15 amino acids. Germline trimming cut 5 bases from V and 5 bases from J; bases unmatched to any gene: 10. Germline lookup yields CDR1 LNHDA and CDR2 SQIVND (reference sequence). The CDR3 DNA sequence: TGTGCCAGTAGTCCCAAGCCGACAGGGGTGACTGAAGCTTTCTTT. The encoded protein is CASSPKPTGVTEAFF.

The rearrangement links TRBV5-1 to TRBJ2-4, with 8 positions matching TRBD1. The V segment lost 1 base and the J segment 8 bases; nucleotides outside the gene matches: 8. CDR3 length equals 15 residues. Germline V gene sequence: CDR1 SGHRS, CDR2 YFSETQ. The CDR3 loop is CASSLTDRASDIQYF. Written as DNA, the CDR3 is TGCGCCAGCAGCTTGACGGACAGGGCATCGGACATTCAGTACTTC.

This chain connects TRBV9 to TRBJ2-1, with a tentative D call TRBD2 (6 bases). V was clipped by 3 bases and J by 6 bases, with 10 bases between them. CDR1 is SGDLS and CDR2 is YYNGEE in the germline V gene. This CDR3 has 13 residues. In DNA form, the CDR3 reads TGTGCCAGCAGCGCCAGGGAGGTCAATGAGCAGTTCTTC. Residues: CASSAREVNEQFF.

The chain links TRBV6-5 to TRBJ1-6; 7 bases match TRBD1. CDR3 length: 16 amino acids. After removal of 4 bases from V and 8 bases from J, the junction contained 11 bases not matched to a gene. Germline assignment: CDR1 MNHEY and CDR2 SVGAGI. CDR3 region: CASSFRQGVRDSPLHF. The CDR3 DNA is TGTGCCAGCAGTTTTAGACAGGGCGTTAGGGATTCACCCCTCCACTTT.

The chain couples TRBV18 to TRBJ2-1, with 8 bases identical to TRBD1. CDR3 length: 15 amino acids. J was trimmed by 5 bases and V by 2 bases; bases with no gene match: 5. The germline gives CDR1 KGHSH, CDR2 LQKENI. CDR3 loop: CASSPWGQADNEQFF. The CDR3 DNA is TGTGCCAGCTCACCATGGGGACAGGCGGACAATGAGCAGTTCTTC.

CDR3 bases: TGTGCCAGCAGCCGTAGGGAGGGGGGATCACCCCTCCACTTT. It encodes CASSRREGGSPLHF. The chain combines TRBV5-4 with TRBJ1-6, with D possibly being TRBD1 (6 bases). The CDR3 spans 14 residues. Germline assignment: CDR1 SGHNT and CDR2 YYREEE (reference sequence). Deletions cut 4 bases from V and 10 bases from J, with 15 bases between.

The chain employs TRBV19 and TRBJ1-4, with 7 bases that match TRBD1. Germline V CDR1 and CDR2: LNHDA, SQIVND (reference sequence). V lost 6 bases and J lost 5; bases outside the gene matches: 9. The CDR3 is 15 amino acids. The CDR3 DNA is TGTGCCAGTAGCCTAACAGGGGCAGGGAATGAAAAACTGTTTTTT. Residues: CASSLTGAGNEKLFF. Combining the CDR3 with reference TRBV19 and TRBJ1-4 gives the whole variable domain DGGITQSPKYLFRKEGQNVTLSCEQNLNHDAMYWYRQDPGQGLRLIYYSQIVNDFQKGDIAEGYSVSREKKESFPLTVTSAQKNPTAFYLCASSLTGAGNEKLFFGSGTQLSVL.

The rearrangement joins TRBV5-1 to TRBJ2-2; a possible D gene is TRBD1 (5 bases). V dropped 7 bases and J dropped 1 base, with 11 bases sitting between them. The CDR3 consists of 14 residues. Germline values: CDR1 SGHRS, CDR2 YFSETQ. This chain's CDR3 is CASGDSVNTGELFF. CDR3 coding DNA: TGCGCCAGCGGAGACAGTGTGAACACCGGGGAGCTGTTTTTT.

The rearrangement uses TRBV9 and TRBJ2-3; 7 bases align to TRBD2. CDR3 length: 16 residues. Germline V gene data show CDR1 as SGDLS and CDR2 as YYNGEE. With V trimmed by 0 bases and J by 2 bases, 6 bases remained unmatched. The CDR3 region is CASSVESGDYTDTQYF. CDR3 bases: TGTGCCAGCAGCGTAGAAAGCGGGGACTACACAGATACGCAGTATTTT.

The J gene is TRBJ2-1, the V gene TRBV10-3; 10 nucleotides line up with TRBD2. With 8 bases clipped from V and 7 bases from J, the junction kept 11 bases outside the gene matches. Germline V gene sequence: CDR1 ENHRY, CDR2 SYGVKD. The CDR3 is 15 residues long. This CDR3 reads CAIRESGGALNEQFF. The CDR3 DNA is TGTGCCATCCGGGAGAGCGGGGGGGCGTTAAATGAGCAGTTCTTC.

This chain joins TRBV9 and TRBJ1-2; 9 bases agree with TRBD1. V gave up 1 base and J gave up 8 bases; unmatched junction bases: 12. Germline V gene data show CDR1 as SGDLS and CDR2 as YYNGEE. The CDR3 has 16 amino acids. The CDR3 nucleotides are TGTGCCAGCAGCGTATTAGGGGGGACAGGGCCCGGGGGCTACACCTTC. Residues: CASSVLGGTGPGGYTF.

This chain links TRBV6-5 with TRBJ1-2; D remains ambiguous. Germline CDR1 and CDR2: MNHEY and SVGAGI. CDR3 size: 13 residues. Trimming cost V 5 bases and J 8 bases, with 15 bases left between them. The CDR3 coding sequence is TGTGCCAGCAGTCCCAATCCGACGGGGGGCTACACCTTC. This sequence encodes CASSPNPTGGYTF.

The rearrangement links TRBV7-6 to TRBJ1-1; no reliable D call. This CDR3 has 15 residues. V lost 5 bases and J lost 4, with 17 bases in between. CDR1 SGHVS and CDR2 FNYEAQ come from the germline V gene. The CDR3 spells CASSPSQMRGTEAFF. DNA of the CDR3: TGTGCCAGCAGCCCGTCCCAGATGAGAGGCACTGAAGCTTTCTTT. The variable domain in full, completed from reference TRBV7-6 and TRBJ1-1, reads GAGVSQSPRYKVTKRGQDVALRCDPISGHVSLYWYRQALGQGPEFLTYFNYEAQQDKSGLPNDRFSAERPEGSISTLTIQRTEQRDSAMYRCASSPSQMRGTEAFFGQGTRLTVV.

The chain recombines TRBV7-2 with TRBJ2-7; 7 bases agree with TRBD1. This CDR3 has 13 residues. V dropped 6 bases and J dropped 3; count of bases not matched to a gene: 5. The germline V gene has CDR1 SGHTA and CDR2 FQGNSA. Here the CDR3 DNA reads TGTGCCAGCAGTTCTGACAGGGTCTACGAGCAGTACTTC. It specifies CASSSDRVYEQYF.

The gene calls are TRBV6-5 and TRBJ1-5; D is perhaps TRBD1 (6 bases). The germline V and J ends were trimmed by 6 bases and 2 bases, with 14 bases remaining between them. The CDR3 consists of 15 residues. The germline V gene encodes CDR1 MNHEY and CDR2 SVGAGI. Written as DNA, the CDR3 is TGTGCCAGCAGGGCCGACAGGTCTGGCAATCAGCCCCAGCATTTT. It is translated as CASRADRSGNQPQHF.

The CDR3 DNA sequence: TGTGCCAGTAGTATCGGTTCTACGGCAGGGCAAGAGACCCAGTACTTC. Translated, it gives CASSIGSTAGQETQYF. V usage is TRBV19 and J usage is TRBJ2-5; the D gene is possibly TRBD1 (5 bases). Trimming pared 3 bases from V and 2 bases from J, leaving 16 bases between. CDR1 is LNHDA, CDR2 SQIVND, per germline (reference sequence). The CDR3 extends over 16 amino acids.

This sequence joins TRBV27 and TRBJ2-1; weak D call: TRBD2 (5 bases). The CDR3 extends over 13 amino acids. V was shortened by 5 bases and J by 6 bases, with 11 bases between the two germline ends. Germline loops: CDR1 MNHEY, CDR2 SMNVEV (reference sequence). The CDR3: CASSPAAGNEQFF. CDR3 DNA sequence: TGTGCCAGCAGTCCCGCCGCGGGCAATGAGCAGTTCTTC.